This T cell receptor beta chain is from a study of T cells in Graves' hyperthyroidism and ophthalmopathy. Only a few counts were recorded for this clonotype. This CDR3 contains 16 residues. V lost 0 bases, J lost 2 bases, and 12 bases lay in between. Germline values: CDR1 SGDLS, CDR2 YYNGEE. Researchers amplified the TCR beta CDR3 regions from RNA transcripts. HTBI primers drove first-round RT-PCR of the TCR CDR3. TCRdb reanalysed the multiplex PCR reads using MiXCR and keeps one entry per CDR3 protein. The profile shows 300,000 to 400,000 distinct CDR3 sequences, roughly 20% of them singletons. The sequencing sample was made of blood. The J gene is TRBJ1-5, the V gene TRBV9; D is perhaps TRBD1 (5 bases). This TCR was recovered from a woman in her 50s with Graves' hyperthyroidism. CDR3: CASSVDPGGGNQPQHF. DNA of the CDR3: TGTGCCAGCAGCGTAGATCCGGGGGGGGGCAATCAGCCCCAGCATTTT.